The next 4 T cell receptor beta chains were all read from a single sample in a study of Graves' ophthalmopathy and Graves' hyperthyroidism. The TCR beta CDR3 regions underwent amplification from RNA transcripts. RT-PCR in the first round used HTBI primers; a second-round multiplex PCR followed. A single record per CDR3 protein comes from TCRdb applying MiXCR to the multiplex PCR reads. The profile shows around 660,000 distinct CDR3 sequences, over 40% of them singletons. The source material was peripheral blood. The receptor set was obtained from an adult man with Graves' ophthalmopathy.

This clonotype was found a few times. The chain uses TRBV14 and TRBJ2-2; TRBD1 might be the D (5 bases). This CDR3 contains 15 residues. V was shortened by 4 bases and J by 3 bases, with 12 bases between the two germline ends. The V gene's germline CDR1 is SGHDN and CDR2 FVKESK. The CDR3 DNA is TGTGCCAGCAGCCTAATCCCGACAGACACCGGGGAGCTGTTTTTT. Translating gives CASSLIPTDTGELFF.

This clonotype was seen more than once but under ten times. The rearrangement joins TRBV12-3 or TRBV12-4 to TRBJ1-2; 11 nucleotides agree with TRBD1. The CDR3 runs 16 residues. Trimming at V came to 1 base and at J to 8 bases, leaving 9 bases not matched to a gene. The CDR3 region is CASSLGSGQGVRGYTF. The CDR3 DNA is TGTGCCAGCAGTTTAGGATCGGGACAGGGGGTGAGGGGCTACACCTTC.

V is TRBV7-2 and J is TRBJ1-4, with a weak D call TRBD1 (6 bases). The CDR3 length is 17 residues. Trimming left V 5 bases short and J 7 bases short, with 23 bases between. Germline CDR1 SGHTA, CDR2 FQGNSA. CDR3: CASSAFLGGGAVEKLFF. CDR3 nucleotide sequence: TGTGCCAGCAGCGCGTTCTTAGGGGGGGGCGCGGTTGAAAAACTGTTTTTT.

CDR3 DNA sequence: TGTGCCAGCAGTGACCCGCAAGGGGGGGAGACCCAGTACTTC. Residues: CASSDPQGGETQYF. This chain uses TRBV2 with TRBJ2-5; D is possibly TRBD1 or TRBD2 (6 bases each). Looked up from germline, CDR1 is SNHLY and CDR2 is FYNNEI. This CDR3 has 14 amino acids. V gave up 3 bases and J gave up 5 bases, with 13 bases separating them.